This is a list of T cell receptor beta chains from one sample in a study of blood T cell repertoires in COVID-19. Profiled with immunoSEQ multiplex PCR; TCRdb holds only in-frame clones, not every one. Of some 250,000 clones listed, approximately 90% are singletons. Sequencing was carried out using PBMCs or T cells enriched from blood (not recorded which). The source is a man aged 40-49 years who had recovered from COVID-19. CDR3s include the opening cysteine and the closing phenylalanine or tryptophan. The D gene is left open where the match is weak.

d_call,j_call,v_call,cdr3_aa,cdr3_nt
TRBD1,TRBJ2-3,TRBV5-1,CASSLKGAIDTDTQYF,TGCGCCAGCAGCTTGAAGGGGGCGATTGACACAGATACGCAGTATTTT
.,TRBJ1-6,TRBV25-1,CASSEWEGPYNSPLHF,TGTGCCAGCAGTGAATGGGAGGGCCCCTATAATTCACCCCTCCACTTT
TRBD2,TRBJ2-4,TRBV4-3,CASSQDLASGGILLAKNIQYF,TGCGCCAGCAGCCAAGATTTGGCTAGCGGGGGCATTTTACTAGCCAAAAACATTCAGTACTTC
TRBD1,TRBJ1-2,TRBV4-1,CASSWQARDRTNYGYTF,TGCGCCAGCAGCTGGCAAGCCCGGGACAGGACCAACTATGGCTACACCTTC
.,TRBJ1-5,TRBV11-3,CASSFRQPQHF,TGTGCCAGCAGCTTTCGTCAGCCCCAGCATTTT
.,TRBJ2-7,TRBV28,CASRPTSYEQYF,TGTGCCAGCAGACCCACTTCCTACGAGCAGTACTTC
TRBD1,TRBJ1-4,TRBV5-4,CASSLGGTGREKLFF,TGTGCCAGCAGCTTGGGTGGGACAGGCCGAGAAAAACTGTTTTTT
TRBD1,TRBJ1-5,TRBV7-2,CASRFGQGVSQPQHF,TGTGCCAGCAGATTCGGACAGGGGGTGAGTCAGCCCCAGCATTTT
.,TRBJ1-4,TRBV7-9,CASSFGGDNEKLFF,TGTGCCAGCAGCTTTGGGGGGGATAATGAAAAACTGTTTTTT
.,TRBJ2-5,TRBV7-3,CASSLTAGPETQYF,TGTGCCAGCAGCTTAACGGCAGGGCCCGAGACCCAGTACTTC
TRBD1,TRBJ2-4,TRBV7-3,CASSLTGTVAKNIQYF,TGTGCCAGCAGCTTAACAGGGACAGTAGCCAAAAACATTCAGTACTTC
TRBD1,TRBJ1-1,TRBV7-9,CASSPGQGRNTEAFF,TGTGCCAGCAGCCCAGGACAGGGGAGGAACACTGAAGCTTTCTTT
TRBD2,TRBJ2-5,TRBV5-1,CAARLAGTEGTQYF,TGCGCCGCGAGGCTAGCGGGAACGGAAGGGACCCAGTACTTC
.,TRBJ1-6,TRBV27,CASSLRQYYNSPLHF,TGTGCCAGCAGTTTACGACAGTACTATAATTCACCCCTCCACTTT
.,TRBJ1-5,TRBV19,CASSIRGSAGYQPQHF,TGTGCCAGTAGTATAAGGGGTTCGGCAGGGTATCAGCCCCAGCATTTT
.,TRBJ1-5,TRBV6-5,CASTEGDSTAHTF,TGTGCCAGCACCGAGGGTGACTCTACCGCCCATACTTTT
.,TRBJ2-7,TRBV5-1,CASSLVADLYEQYF,TGCGCCAGCAGCTTGGTAGCAGACCTCTACGAGCAGTACTTC
.,TRBJ1-1,TRBV27,CASSQSRVNTEAFF,TGTGCCAGCAGCCAAAGCAGGGTGAACACTGAAGCTTTCTTT
TRBD1,TRBJ1-2,TRBV19,CASSILPGTGNYGYTF,TGTGCCAGTAGTATCCTTCCCGGGACAGGGAACTATGGCTACACCTTC
.,TRBJ2-5,TRBV3-1/TRBV3-2,CASSQVRSQETQYF,TGTGCCAGCAGCCAAGTCCGGTCCCAAGAGACCCAGTACTTC
.,TRBJ2-1,TRBV19,CASSPRQVFEQFF,TGTGCCAGTAGTCCCAGACAGGTTTTTGAGCAGTTCTTC
.,TRBJ2-7,TRBV15,CATSSARVSHEQYF,TGTGCCACCAGCAGTGCCAGGGTATCCCACGAGCAGTACTTC